A selection of T cell receptor beta chains follows, all from one sample in a study of tumor-infiltrating lymphocytes in oesophageal squamous cell carcinoma. TCRdb recomputed calls from the PCR reads with MiXCR, one row per CDR3 protein. The table includes 10,000 to 15,000 distinct CDR3 sequences, 50% to 60% detected once. Sequenced input: esophageal tumor tissue. The receptors derive from a female donor with esophageal squamous cell carcinoma. Both conserved end residues are part of each CDR3. The order of the fields is D gene, V gene, J gene, clone size, CDR3 DNA, CDR3 protein. The D gene is left open where the match is weak. Rows give clone size only sometimes, using once, few, many, or a class for an expanded clone.

TRBD2,TRBV7-3,TRBJ2-7,hyperexpanded,TGTGCCAGCAGCCCGATGGGGGGGGTCCACGAGCAGTACTTC,CASSPMGGVHEQYF
TRBD1,TRBV28,TRBJ2-7,many,TGTGCCAGCAGTATCCGGGACAGTTTGGGTCGCAGCTCCTACGAGCAGTACTTC,CASSIRDSLGRSSYEQYF
TRBD1,TRBV7-8,TRBJ2-3,.,TGTGCCAGCAGCTTAGAAGGCAGGGGGCTCGGAGATACGCAGTATTTT,CASSLEGRGLGDTQYF
.,TRBV6-1,TRBJ2-7,many,TGTGCCAGCAGTGACCCTTCCTACGAGCAGTACTTC,CASSDPSYEQYF
TRBD2,TRBV7-3,TRBJ2-7,.,TGTGCCAGCAGCTCCGGACTAGCGGAAGACAATGAGCAGTACTTC,CASSSGLAEDNEQYF
.,TRBV7-2,TRBJ2-7,.,TGTGCCAGCAGCTTAGGACCTTGGGGACTTGAGGCGCGGCAGTACTTC,CASSLGPWGLEARQYF
.,TRBV7-8,TRBJ2-7,.,TGTGCCAGCAGCTTGGGTTTGGCGGGTGGATTCTACGAGCAGTACTTC,CASSLGLAGGFYEQYF
TRBD1,TRBV5-5,TRBJ2-3,many,TGTGCCAGCAGCCCTACAGGGGGCGTCACAGATACGCAGTATTTT,CASSPTGGVTDTQYF
.,TRBV7-2,TRBJ2-7,.,TGTGCCAGCAGCTTAGTGGGGGGCTCTTACGAGCAGTACTTC,CASSLVGGSYEQYF
TRBD2,TRBV7-3,TRBJ2-1,.,TGTGCCAGCAGCTCATCCGGGACTACCAATGAGCAGTTCTTC,CASSSSGTTNEQFF
.,TRBV6-7,TRBJ2-1,once,TGTGCCAGCAGTTACAAACTAGCTGGTGAGCAGTTCTTC,CASSYKLAGEQFF
.,TRBV5-3,TRBJ1-2,.,TGTGCCAGCAGCCGCCAGGAAGGGGCTGGCTACACCTTC,CASSRQEGAGYTF
.,TRBV7-2,TRBJ2-7,few,TGTGCCAGCAGCTTAGGAAGCGGGACAAAACCGTACGAGCAGTACTTC,CASSLGSGTKPYEQYF
.,TRBV7-2,TRBJ2-7,.,TGTGCCAGCAGCTTAGGAGGGACGCTCTCCTACGAGCAGTACTTC,CASSLGGTLSYEQYF
TRBD1,TRBV7-2,TRBJ1-2,.,TGTGCCAGCAGCCCCGACAGGGGAACATATGGCTACACCTTC,CASSPDRGTYGYTF
.,TRBV7-4,TRBJ1-1,.,TGTGCCAGCAGCTTAGAGGAGCGGGGAGCTTTCTTT,CASSLEERGAFF